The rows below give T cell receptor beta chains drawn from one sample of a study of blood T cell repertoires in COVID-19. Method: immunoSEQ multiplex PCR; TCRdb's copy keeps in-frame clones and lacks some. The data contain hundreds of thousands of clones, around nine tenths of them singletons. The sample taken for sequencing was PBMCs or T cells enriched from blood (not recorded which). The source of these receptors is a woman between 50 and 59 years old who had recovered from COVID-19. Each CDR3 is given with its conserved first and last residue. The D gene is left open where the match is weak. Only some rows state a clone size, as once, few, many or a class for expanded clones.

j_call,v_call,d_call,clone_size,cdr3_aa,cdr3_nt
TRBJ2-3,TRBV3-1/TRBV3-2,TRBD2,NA,CASSQDLAGTQYF,TGTGCCAGCAGCCAAGATCTAGCGGGTACGCAGTATTTT
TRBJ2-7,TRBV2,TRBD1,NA,CASSVRGRGYDEQYF,TGTGCCAGCAGTGTCCGCGGCAGGGGGTACGACGAGCAGTACTTC
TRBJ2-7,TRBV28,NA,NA,CASSLGASGFEQYF,TGTGCCAGCAGTTTGGGGGCCTCTGGATTCGAGCAGTACTTC
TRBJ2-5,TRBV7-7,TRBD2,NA,CASSPQRGQETQYF,TGTGCTAGCAGCCCCCAGCGGGGCCAAGAGACCCAGTACTTC
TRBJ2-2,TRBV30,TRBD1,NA,CAWSVARKGTGGELFF,TGTGCCTGGAGTGTAGCTAGAAAGGGGACAGGCGGGGAGCTGTTTTTT
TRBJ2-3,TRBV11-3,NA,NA,CASSLRTYSDTQYF,TGTGCCAGCAGCTTACGAACTTACTCAGATACGCAGTATTTT
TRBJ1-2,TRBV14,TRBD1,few,CASSQEGEDRGPRVPLGYTF,TGTGCCAGCAGCCAAGAGGGTGAGGACAGGGGGCCTAGGGTTCCTTTGGGCTACACCTTC
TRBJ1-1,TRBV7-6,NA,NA,CASSPRGGLNTEAFF,TGTGCCAGCAGCCCACGTGGAGGACTGAACACTGAAGCTTTCTTT
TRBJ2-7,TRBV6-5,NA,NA,CASRDAGYEQYF,TGTGCCAGCCGGGACGCGGGGTACGAGCAGTACTTC
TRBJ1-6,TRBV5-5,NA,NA,CASSPTGDGRYNSPLHF,TGTGCCAGCAGCCCGACAGGAGACGGACGTTATAATTCACCCCTCCACTTT
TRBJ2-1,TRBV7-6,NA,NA,CASSLGGMGEQFF,TGTGCCAGCAGCCTCGGGGGTATGGGTGAGCAGTTCTTC
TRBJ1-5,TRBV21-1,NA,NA,CASSKYENRGTQPQHF,TGTGCCAGCAGCAAATATGAGAACAGGGGGACTCAGCCCCAGCATTTT
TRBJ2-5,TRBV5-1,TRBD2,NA,CASSLVAGVAETQYF,TGCGCCAGCAGCTTGGTAGCGGGAGTTGCAGAGACCCAGTACTTC
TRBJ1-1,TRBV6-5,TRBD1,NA,CASSYNGQGTNTEAFF,TGTGCCAGCAGTTACAACGGACAGGGGACGAACACTGAAGCTTTCTTT
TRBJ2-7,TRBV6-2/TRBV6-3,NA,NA,CASSYTAYEQYF,TGTGCCAGCAGTTATACAGCCTACGAGCAGTACTTC
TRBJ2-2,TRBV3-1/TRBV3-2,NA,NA,CASSQDFRGHGELFF,TGTGCCAGCAGCCAAGATTTTAGGGGACACGGGGAGCTGTTTTTT
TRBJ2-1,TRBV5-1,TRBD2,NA,CASSLMTSGRDYNEQFF,TGCGCCAGCAGCTTGATGACTAGCGGGAGGGATTACAATGAGCAGTTCTTC
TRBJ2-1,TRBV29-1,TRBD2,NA,CSAATSGGTNEQFF,TGCAGCGCCGCGACTAGCGGGGGGACGAATGAGCAGTTCTTC
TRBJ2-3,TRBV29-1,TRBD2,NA,CSVVRLAGGADTQYF,TGCAGCGTTGTTCGACTAGCGGGAGGCGCAGATACGCAGTATTTT
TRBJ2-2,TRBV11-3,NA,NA,CASSPRGAKGELFF,TGTGCCAGCAGCCCTCGGGGGGCTAAAGGGGAGCTGTTTTTT
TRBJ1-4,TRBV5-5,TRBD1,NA,CASSSSWRTGKNEKLFF,TGTGCCAGCAGCTCTTCTTGGAGGACAGGGAAGAATGAAAAACTGTTTTTT
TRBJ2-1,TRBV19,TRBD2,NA,CASSALAGGVYNEQFF,TGTGCCAGTAGTGCCCTAGCGGGGGGAGTCTACAATGAGCAGTTCTTC
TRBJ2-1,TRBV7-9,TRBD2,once,CASSPKWSSGSSHNEQFF,TGTGCCAGCAGCCCCAAGTGGTCCAGCGGGAGTTCCCACAATGAGCAGTTCTTC
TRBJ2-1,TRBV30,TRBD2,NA,CAWLMTSGSNEQFF,TGTGCCTGGCTCATGACTAGCGGGAGTAATGAGCAGTTCTTC
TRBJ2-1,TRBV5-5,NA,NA,CASSFRSGLQFF,TGTGCCAGCAGCTTTCGCTCAGGACTGCAGTTCTTC